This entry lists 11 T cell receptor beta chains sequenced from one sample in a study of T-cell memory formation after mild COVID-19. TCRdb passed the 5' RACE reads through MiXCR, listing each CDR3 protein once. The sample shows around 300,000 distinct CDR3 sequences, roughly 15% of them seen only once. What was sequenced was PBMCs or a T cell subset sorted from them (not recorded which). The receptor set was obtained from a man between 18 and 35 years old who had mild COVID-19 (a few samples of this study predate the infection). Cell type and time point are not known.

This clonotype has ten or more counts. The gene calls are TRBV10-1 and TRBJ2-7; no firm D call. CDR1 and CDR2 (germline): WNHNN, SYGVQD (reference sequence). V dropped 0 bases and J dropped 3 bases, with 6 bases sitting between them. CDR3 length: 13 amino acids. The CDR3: CASSESNGYEQYF. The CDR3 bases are TGCGCCAGCAGTGAGTCGAATGGCTACGAGCAGTACTTC.

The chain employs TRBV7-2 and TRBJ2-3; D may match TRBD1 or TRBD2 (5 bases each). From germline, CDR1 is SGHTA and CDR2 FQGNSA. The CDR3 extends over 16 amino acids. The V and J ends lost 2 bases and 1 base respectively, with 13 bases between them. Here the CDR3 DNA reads TGTGCCAGCAGCTTATACCGGCAGGGAGGCACAGATACGCAGTATTTT. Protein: CASSLYRQGGTDTQYF. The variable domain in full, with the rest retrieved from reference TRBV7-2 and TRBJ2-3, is GAGVSQSPSNKVTEKGKDVELRCDPISGHTALYWYRQSLGQGLEFLIYFQGNSAPDKSGLPSDRFSAERTGGSVSTLTIQRTQQEDSAVYLCASSLYRQGGTDTQYFGPGTRLTVL.

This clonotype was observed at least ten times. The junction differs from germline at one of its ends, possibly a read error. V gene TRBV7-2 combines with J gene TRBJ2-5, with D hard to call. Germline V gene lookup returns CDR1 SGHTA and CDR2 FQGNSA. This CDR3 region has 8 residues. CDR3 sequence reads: CASSLVNF. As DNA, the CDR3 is TGTGCCAGCAGCTTAGTCAACTTC.

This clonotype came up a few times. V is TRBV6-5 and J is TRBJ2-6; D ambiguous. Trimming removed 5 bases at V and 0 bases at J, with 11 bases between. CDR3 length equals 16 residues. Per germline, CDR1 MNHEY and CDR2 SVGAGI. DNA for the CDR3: TGTGCCAGCAGTCCTACTCAGAGCTCTGGGGCCAACGTCCTGACTTTC. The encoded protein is CASSPTQSSGANVLTF.

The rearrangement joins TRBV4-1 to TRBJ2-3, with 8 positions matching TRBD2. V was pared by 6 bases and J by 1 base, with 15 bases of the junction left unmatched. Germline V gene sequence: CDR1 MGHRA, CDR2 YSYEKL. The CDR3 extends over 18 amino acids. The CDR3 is CASRPKFGTRGRTDTQYF. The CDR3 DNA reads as TGCGCCAGCAGGCCAAAATTTGGGACTAGGGGCCGCACAGATACGCAGTATTTT.

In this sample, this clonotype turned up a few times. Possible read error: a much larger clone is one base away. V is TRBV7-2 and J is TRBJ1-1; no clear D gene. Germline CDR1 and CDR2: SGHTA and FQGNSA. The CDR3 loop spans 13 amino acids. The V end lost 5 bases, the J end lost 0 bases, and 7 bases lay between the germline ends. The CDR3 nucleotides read TGTGCCAGCAGCGTCCTCGTGAACACTGAAGCTTTCTTT. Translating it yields CASSVLVNTEAFF.

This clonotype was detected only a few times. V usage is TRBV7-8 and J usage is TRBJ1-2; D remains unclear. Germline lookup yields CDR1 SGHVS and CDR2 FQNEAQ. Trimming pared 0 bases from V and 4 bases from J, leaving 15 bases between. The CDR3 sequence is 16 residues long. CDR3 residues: CASSLAVPGTGYGYTF. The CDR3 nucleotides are TGTGCCAGCAGCTTAGCGGTCCCCGGAACGGGCTATGGCTACACCTTC. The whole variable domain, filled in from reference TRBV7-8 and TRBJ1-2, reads GAGVSQSPRYKVAKRGQDVALRCDPISGHVSLFWYQQALGQGPEFLTYFQNEAQLDKSGLPSDRFFAERPEGSVSTLKIQRTQQEDSAVYLCASSLAVPGTGYGYTFGSGTRLTVV.

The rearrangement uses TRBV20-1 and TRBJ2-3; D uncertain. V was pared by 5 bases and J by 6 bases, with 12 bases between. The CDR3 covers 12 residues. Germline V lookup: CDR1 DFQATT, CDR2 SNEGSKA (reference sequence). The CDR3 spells CSAFWPGDTQYF. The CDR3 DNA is TGCAGTGCTTTCTGGCCGGGCGATACGCAGTATTTT.

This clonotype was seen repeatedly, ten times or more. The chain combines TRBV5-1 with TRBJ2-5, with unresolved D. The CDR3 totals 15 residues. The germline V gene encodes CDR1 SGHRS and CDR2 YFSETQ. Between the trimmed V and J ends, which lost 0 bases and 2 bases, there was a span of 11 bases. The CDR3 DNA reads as TGCGCCAGCAGCTTGGTTTCGGGCACACAAGAGACCCAGTACTTC. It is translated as CASSLVSGTQETQYF.

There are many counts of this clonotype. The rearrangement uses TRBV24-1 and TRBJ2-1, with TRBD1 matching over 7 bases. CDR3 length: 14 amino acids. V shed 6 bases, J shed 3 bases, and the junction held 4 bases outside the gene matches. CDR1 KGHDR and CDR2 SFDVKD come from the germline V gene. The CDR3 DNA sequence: TGTGCCACCAGTCCAGGGGGTTTCTACAATGAGCAGTTCTTC. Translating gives CATSPGGFYNEQFF.

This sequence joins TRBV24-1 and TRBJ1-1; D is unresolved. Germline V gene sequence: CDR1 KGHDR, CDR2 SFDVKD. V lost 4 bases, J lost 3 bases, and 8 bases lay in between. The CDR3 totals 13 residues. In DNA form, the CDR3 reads TGTGCCACCAGTGACAGAACCTACACTGAAGCTTTCTTT. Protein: CATSDRTYTEAFF.